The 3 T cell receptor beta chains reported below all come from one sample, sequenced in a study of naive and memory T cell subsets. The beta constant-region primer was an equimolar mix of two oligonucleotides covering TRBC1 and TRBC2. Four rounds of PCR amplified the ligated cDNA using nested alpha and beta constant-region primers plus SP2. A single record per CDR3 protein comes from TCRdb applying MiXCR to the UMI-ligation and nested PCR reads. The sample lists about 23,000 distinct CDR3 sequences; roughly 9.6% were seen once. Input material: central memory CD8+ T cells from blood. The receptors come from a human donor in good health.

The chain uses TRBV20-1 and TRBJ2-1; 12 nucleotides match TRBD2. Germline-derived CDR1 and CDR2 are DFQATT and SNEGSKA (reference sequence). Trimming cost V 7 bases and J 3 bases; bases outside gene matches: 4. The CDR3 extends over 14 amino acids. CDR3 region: CSVRLAGDYNEQFF. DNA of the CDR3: TGCAGTGTTCGACTAGCGGGAGACTACAATGAGCAGTTCTTC.

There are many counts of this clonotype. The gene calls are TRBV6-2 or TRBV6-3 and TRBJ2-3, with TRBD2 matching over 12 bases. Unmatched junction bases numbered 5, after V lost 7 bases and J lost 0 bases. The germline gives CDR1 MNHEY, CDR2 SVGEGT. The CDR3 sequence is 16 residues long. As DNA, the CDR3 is TGTGCCAGCACCCTAGCGGGAGGGGGGAGCACAGATACGCAGTATTTT. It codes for CASTLAGGGSTDTQYF.

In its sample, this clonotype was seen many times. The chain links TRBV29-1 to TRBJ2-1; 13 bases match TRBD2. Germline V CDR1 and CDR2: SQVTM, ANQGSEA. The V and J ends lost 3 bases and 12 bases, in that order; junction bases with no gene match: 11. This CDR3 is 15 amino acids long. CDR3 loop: CSVDRGTSGTGSQFF. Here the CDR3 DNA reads TGCAGCGTTGATCGAGGGACTAGCGGGACCGGTTCGCAGTTCTTC.